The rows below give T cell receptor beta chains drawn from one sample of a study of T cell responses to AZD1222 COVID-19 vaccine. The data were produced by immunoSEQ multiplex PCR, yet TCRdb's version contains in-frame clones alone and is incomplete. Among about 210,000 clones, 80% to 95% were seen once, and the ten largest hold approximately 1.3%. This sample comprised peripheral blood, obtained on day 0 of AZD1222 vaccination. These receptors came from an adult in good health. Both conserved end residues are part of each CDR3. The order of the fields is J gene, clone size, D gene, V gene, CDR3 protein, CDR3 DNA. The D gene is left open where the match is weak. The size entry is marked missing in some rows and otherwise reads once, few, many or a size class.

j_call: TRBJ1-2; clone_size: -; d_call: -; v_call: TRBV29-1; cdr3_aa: CSAGTDYGYTF; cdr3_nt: TGCAGCGCCGGGACGGACTATGGCTACACCTTC
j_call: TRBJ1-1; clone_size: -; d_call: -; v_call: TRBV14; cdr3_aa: CASSQLTEAFF; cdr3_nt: TGTGCCAGCAGCCAACTTACTGAAGCTTTCTTT
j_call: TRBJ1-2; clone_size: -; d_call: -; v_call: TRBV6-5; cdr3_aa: CASSGTNYGYTF; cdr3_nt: TGTGCCAGCAGCGGGACCAACTATGGCTACACCTTC
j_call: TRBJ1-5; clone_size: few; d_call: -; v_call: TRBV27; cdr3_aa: CASSFGRGGQPQHF; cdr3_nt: TGTGCCAGCAGCTTCGGACGGGGGGGACAGCCCCAGCATTTT
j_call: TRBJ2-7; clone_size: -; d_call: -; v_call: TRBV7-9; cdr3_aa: CASSRIRGEQYF; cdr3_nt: TGTGCCAGCAGCCGGATACGGGGTGAGCAGTACTTC
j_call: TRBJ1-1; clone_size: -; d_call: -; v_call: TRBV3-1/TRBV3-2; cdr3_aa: CASSQEGRGYGTEAFF; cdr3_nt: TGTGCCAGCAGCCAAGAGGGTAGGGGGTATGGCACTGAAGCTTTCTTT
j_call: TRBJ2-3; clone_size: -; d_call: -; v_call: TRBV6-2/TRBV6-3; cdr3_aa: CASSLTGRATQYF; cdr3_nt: TGTGCCAGCAGTCTTACGGGACGGGCTACGCAGTATTTT
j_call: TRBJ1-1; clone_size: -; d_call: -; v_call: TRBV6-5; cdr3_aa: CASSYFPVVNTEAFF; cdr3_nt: TGTGCCAGCAGTTATTTCCCGGTGGTGAACACTGAAGCTTTCTTT
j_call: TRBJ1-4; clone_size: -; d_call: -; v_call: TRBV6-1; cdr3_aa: CASSDWDGANEKLFF; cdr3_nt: TGTGCCAGCAGTGATTGGGACGGAGCAAATGAAAAACTGTTTTTT
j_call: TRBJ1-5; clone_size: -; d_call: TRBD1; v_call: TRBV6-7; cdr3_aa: CASSYLQGDQPQHF; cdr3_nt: TGTGCCAGCAGTTACCTACAGGGGGATCAGCCCCAGCATTTT
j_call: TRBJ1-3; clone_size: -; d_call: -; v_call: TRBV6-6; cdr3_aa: CASSITLITPRVSSGNTIYF; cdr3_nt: TGTGCCAGCAGCATCACACTAATTACACCCAGAGTCAGCTCTGGAAACACCATATATTTT
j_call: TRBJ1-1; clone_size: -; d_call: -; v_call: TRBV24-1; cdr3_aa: CATSSGQGTEAFF; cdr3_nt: TGTGCCACCAGCTCCGGCCAGGGCACTGAAGCTTTCTTT
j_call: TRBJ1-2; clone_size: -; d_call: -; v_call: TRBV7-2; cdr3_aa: CASSLTHNYGYTF; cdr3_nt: TGTGCCAGCAGCTTAACACACAACTATGGCTACACCTTC
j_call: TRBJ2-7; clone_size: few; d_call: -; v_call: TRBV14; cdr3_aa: CASSPFGGLVEQYF; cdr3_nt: TGTGCCAGCAGCCCATTCGGGGGGCTAGTCGAGCAGTACTTC
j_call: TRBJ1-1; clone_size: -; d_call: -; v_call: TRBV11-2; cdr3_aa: CASSPRINTEAFF; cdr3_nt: TGTGCCAGCAGCCCACGGATTAACACTGAAGCTTTCTTT
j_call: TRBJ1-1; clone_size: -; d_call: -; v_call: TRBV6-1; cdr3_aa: CASSERQGETEAFF; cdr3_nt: TGTGCCAGCAGTGAACGGCAGGGAGAGACTGAAGCTTTCTTT
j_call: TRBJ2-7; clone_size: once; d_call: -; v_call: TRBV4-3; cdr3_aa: CASSQDPVGPGHVIYEQYF; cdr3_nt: TGCGCCAGCAGCCAAGACCCAGTTGGGCCTGGACACGTAATCTACGAGCAGTACTTC
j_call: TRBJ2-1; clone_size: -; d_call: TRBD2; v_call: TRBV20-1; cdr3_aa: CSASWGGDNEQFF; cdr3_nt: TGCAGTGCTAGTTGGGGGGGTGACAATGAGCAGTTCTTC
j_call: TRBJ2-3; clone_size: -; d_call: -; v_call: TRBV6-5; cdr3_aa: CASSIAEGTDTQYF; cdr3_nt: TGTGCCAGCAGTATAGCGGAGGGCACAGATACGCAGTATTTT
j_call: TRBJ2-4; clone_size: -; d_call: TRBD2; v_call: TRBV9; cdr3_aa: CASRPGGEDIQYF; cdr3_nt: TGTGCCAGCAGGCCCGGGGGGGAGGACATTCAGTACTTC
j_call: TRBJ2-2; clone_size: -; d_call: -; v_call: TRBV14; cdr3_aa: CASSLQGTGELFF; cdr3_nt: TGTGCCAGCAGCCTCCAGGGGACCGGGGAGCTGTTTTTT
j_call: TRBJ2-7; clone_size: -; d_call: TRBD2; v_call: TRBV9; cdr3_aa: CASSVGQRGGVWNEQYF; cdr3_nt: TGTGCCAGCAGCGTAGGGCAGCGGGGGGGCGTTTGGAACGAGCAGTACTTC
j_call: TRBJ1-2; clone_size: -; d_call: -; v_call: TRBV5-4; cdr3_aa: CASSPGSREHGYTF; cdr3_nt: TGTGCCAGCAGCCCCGGGTCGCGTGAACATGGCTACACCTTC
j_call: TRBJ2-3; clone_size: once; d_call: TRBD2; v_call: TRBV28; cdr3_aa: CASSSPRTSGGSTDTQYF; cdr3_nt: TGTGCCAGCAGTTCCCCAAGGACTAGCGGGGGATCCACAGATACGCAGTATTTT
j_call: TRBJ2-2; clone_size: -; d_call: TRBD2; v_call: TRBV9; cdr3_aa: CASSLHALAANTGELFF; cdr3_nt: TGTGCCAGCAGCCTCCACGCCCTAGCGGCGAACACCGGGGAGCTGTTTTTT
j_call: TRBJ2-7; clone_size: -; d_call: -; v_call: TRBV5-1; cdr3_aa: CASSLTPPLYEQYF; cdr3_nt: TGCGCCAGCAGCTTGACCCCCCCTCTCTACGAGCAGTACTTC
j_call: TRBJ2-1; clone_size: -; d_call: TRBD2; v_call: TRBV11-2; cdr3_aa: CASSLDRGTSGYNAPNEQFF; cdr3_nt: TGTGCCAGCAGCTTAGATCGCGGGACTAGCGGGTACAATGCTCCCAATGAGCAGTTCTTC
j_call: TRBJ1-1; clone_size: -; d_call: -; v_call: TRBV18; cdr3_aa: CASSPSRTGRAFF; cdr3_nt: TGTGCCAGCTCCCCTTCCCGCACGGGGCGGGCTTTCTTT
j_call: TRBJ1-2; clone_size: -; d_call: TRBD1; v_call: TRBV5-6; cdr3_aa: CASSLYSVKGTDTF; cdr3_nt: TGTGCCAGCAGCTTGTATTCTGTTAAGGGGACAGACACCTTC
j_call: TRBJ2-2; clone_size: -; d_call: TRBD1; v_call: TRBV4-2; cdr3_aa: CASSQERLPDRENTGELFF; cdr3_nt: TGTGCCAGCAGCCAAGAGAGATTACCGGACAGGGAGAACACCGGGGAGCTGTTTTTT
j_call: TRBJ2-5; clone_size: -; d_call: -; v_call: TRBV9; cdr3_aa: CASSTGSAGETQYF; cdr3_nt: TGTGCCAGCAGCACCGGTTCGGCAGGGGAGACCCAGTACTTC
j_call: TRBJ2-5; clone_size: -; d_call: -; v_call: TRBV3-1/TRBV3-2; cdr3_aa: CASSQDRGTQYF; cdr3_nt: TGTGCCAGCAGCCAAGATCGGGGGACCCAGTACTTC
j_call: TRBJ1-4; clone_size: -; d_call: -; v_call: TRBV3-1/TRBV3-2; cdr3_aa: CASSQVRADSREKLFF; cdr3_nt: TGTGCCAGCAGCCAAGTGAGGGCCGACTCGCGGGAAAAACTGTTTTTT
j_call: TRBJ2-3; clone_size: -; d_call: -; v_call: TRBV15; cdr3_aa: CATLEGGVTDTQYF; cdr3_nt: TGTGCCACCCTTGAGGGGGGGGTCACAGATACGCAGTATTTT
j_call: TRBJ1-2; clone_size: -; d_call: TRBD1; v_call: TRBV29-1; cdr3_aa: CSAGTGKVDGYTF; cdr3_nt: TGCAGCGCCGGGACAGGGAAGGTAGATGGCTACACCTTC
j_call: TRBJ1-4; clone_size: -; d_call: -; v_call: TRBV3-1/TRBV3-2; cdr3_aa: CASSQDLPTNEKLFF; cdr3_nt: TGTGCCAGCAGCCAAGATCTTCCAACTAATGAAAAACTGTTTTTT
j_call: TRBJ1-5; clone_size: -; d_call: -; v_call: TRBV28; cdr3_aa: CASRPGTRQPQHF; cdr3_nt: TGTGCCAGCAGACCCGGGACAAGGCAGCCCCAGCATTTT
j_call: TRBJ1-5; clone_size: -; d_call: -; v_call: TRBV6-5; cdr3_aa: CASSYRVVGNQPQHF; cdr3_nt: TGTGCCAGCAGTTACAGGGTGGTCGGCAATCAGCCCCAGCATTTT
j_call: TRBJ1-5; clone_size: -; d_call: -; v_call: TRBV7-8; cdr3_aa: CASSPDGGRPQHF; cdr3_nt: TGTGCCAGCAGCCCAGATGGGGGAAGGCCCCAGCATTTT
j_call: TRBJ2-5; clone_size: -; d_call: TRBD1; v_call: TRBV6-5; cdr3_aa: CAVRTGGALEETQYF; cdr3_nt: TGTGCCGTCAGGACAGGGGGCGCCCTGGAAGAGACCCAGTACTTC
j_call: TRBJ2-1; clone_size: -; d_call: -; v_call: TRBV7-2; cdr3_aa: CASDIDREQFF; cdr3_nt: TGTGCCAGTGATATCGACAGGGAGCAGTTCTTC
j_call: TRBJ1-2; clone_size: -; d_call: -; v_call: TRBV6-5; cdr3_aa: CASGRGYGYTF; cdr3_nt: TGTGCCAGCGGCAGGGGATATGGCTACACCTTC
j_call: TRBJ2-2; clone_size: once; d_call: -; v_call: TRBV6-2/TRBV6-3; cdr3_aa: CASSRYLDTNTGELFF; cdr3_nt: TGTGCCAGCAGTCGATATCTTGACACCAACACCGGGGAGCTGTTTTTT
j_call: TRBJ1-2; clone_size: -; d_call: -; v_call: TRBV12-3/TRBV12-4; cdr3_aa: CASSFGLNYGYTF; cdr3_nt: TGTGCCAGCAGTTTCGGGCTGAACTATGGCTACACCTTC
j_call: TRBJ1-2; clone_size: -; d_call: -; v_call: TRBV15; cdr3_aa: CATSRDRDRSGYTF; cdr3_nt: TGTGCCACCAGCAGAGACCGAGACAGATCCGGCTACACCTTC
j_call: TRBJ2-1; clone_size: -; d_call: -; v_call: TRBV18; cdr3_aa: CASSPGQNEQFF; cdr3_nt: TGTGCCAGCTCACCAGGACAAAATGAGCAGTTCTTC
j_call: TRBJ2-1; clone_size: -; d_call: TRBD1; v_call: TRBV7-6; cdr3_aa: CASSLDRGSYNEQFF; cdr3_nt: TGTGCCAGCAGCTTAGACAGGGGTTCCTACAATGAGCAGTTCTTC
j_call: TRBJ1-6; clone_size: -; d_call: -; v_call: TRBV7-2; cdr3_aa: CASSLGRNNSPLHF; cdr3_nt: TGTGCCAGCAGCTTAGGGAGGAATAATTCACCCCTCCACTTT
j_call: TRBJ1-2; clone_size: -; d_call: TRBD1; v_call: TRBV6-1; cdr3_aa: CASSDGQGAWYGYTF; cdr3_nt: TGTGCCAGCAGTGACGGACAGGGGGCTTGGTATGGCTACACCTTC
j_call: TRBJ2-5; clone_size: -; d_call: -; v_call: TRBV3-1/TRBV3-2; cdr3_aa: CASSQGETQYF; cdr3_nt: TGTGCCAGCAGCCAAGGGGAGACCCAGTACTTC
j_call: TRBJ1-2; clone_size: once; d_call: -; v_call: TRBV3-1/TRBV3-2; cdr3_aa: CASSRQPHDGYGYTF; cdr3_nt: TGTGCCAGCAGCCGCCAGCCCCATGACGGCTATGGCTACACCTTC
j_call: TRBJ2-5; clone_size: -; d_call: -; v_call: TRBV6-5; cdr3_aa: CASSYFGPAETQYF; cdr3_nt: TGTGCCAGCAGTTACTTTGGGCCCGCAGAGACCCAGTACTTC
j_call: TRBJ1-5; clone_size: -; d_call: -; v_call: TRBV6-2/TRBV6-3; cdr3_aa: CASSYRQNQPQHF; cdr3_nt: TGTGCCAGCAGTTACAGGCAGAATCAGCCCCAGCATTTT
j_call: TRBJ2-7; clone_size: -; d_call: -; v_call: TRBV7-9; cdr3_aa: CASSPAPTDEQYF; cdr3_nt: TGTGCCAGCAGCCCCGCGCCGACAGACGAGCAGTACTTC